Each of the 14 T cell receptor beta chains below was sequenced from the same sample in a study of siplizumab effects on memory and regulatory T cells. Assay: immunoSEQ multiplex PCR; the TCRdb copy retains only in-frame clones and omits some. The repertoire includes some 100,000 clones, around 94% of them detected once, and roughly 1.3% sits in the top ten. The sequencing input was non-Treg CD4+ T cells sorted from blood. Receptors were obtained from a human donor in good health.

The chain recombines TRBV7-3 with TRBJ2-7; D is possibly TRBD2 (6 bases). CDR1 is SGHTA, CDR2 FQGTGA, per germline. V lost 5 bases, J lost 6 bases, and 14 bases lay in between. CDR3 size: 13 residues. The CDR3 bases are TGTGCCAGCAGCCGGTCGGGAGTATCCGAGCAGTACTTC. Protein sequence: CASSRSGVSEQYF.

This sequence joins TRBV11-2 and TRBJ2-3, with TRBD2 identical over 10 bases. CDR3 size: 17 residues. From germline, CDR1 is SGHAT and CDR2 FQNNGV. With V trimmed by 4 bases and J by 6 bases, 13 bases remained unmatched. CDR3 sequence reads: CASSSRGASGSEDTQYF. The CDR3 nucleotides are TGTGCCAGCAGCTCCCGGGGGGCTAGCGGGAGTGAGGATACGCAGTATTTT. Full variable domain (missing parts from reference TRBV11-2 and TRBJ2-3): EAGVAQSPRYKIIEKRQSVAFWCNPISGHATLYWYQQILGQGPKLLIQFQNNGVVDDSQLPKDRFSAERLKGVDSTLKIQPAKLEDSAVYLCASSSRGASGSEDTQYFGPGTRLTVL.

The chain is built from TRBV19 and TRBJ2-1; the match to TRBD2 covers 11 bases. The CDR3 covers 15 residues. Germline V lookup: CDR1 LNHDA, CDR2 SQIVND (reference sequence). The V gene end was trimmed by 3 bases and the J gene end by 4 bases; junction bases not matched to a gene: 2. CDR3 in amino acids: CASSIRLAGYNEQFF. CDR3 nucleotide sequence: TGTGCCAGTAGTATCCGACTAGCGGGGTACAATGAGCAGTTCTTC.

This clone appeared a single time. The rearrangement joins TRBV18 to TRBJ1-2; D is possibly TRBD1 (6 bases). The CDR3 covers 16 residues. Trimming shortened V by 2 bases and J by 8 bases, and 21 bases separated the two germline ends. CDR1 is KGHSH, CDR2 LQKENI, per germline. The CDR3 protein is CASSPTLLRQDMGYTF. In nucleotides, the CDR3 is TGTGCCAGCTCACCAACCCTACTTAGACAGGATATGGGCTACACCTTC.

The chain combines TRBV5-6 with TRBJ2-7, with 8 bases lining up with TRBD2. Trimming at V came to 7 bases and at J to 6 bases, leaving 12 bases not matched to a gene. Germline CDR1 is SGHDT and CDR2 is YYEEEE. The CDR3 sequence is 14 residues long. CDR3 in amino acids: CASRGGIGSPEQYF. CDR3 in DNA: TGTGCCAGCCGGGGGGGGATCGGGTCTCCCGAGCAGTACTTC.

The V call is TRBV6-1, the J call TRBJ2-2, with D possibly being TRBD1 (6 bases). The CDR3 is 14 amino acids. Germline lookup yields CDR1 MNHNS and CDR2 SASEGT. Deletions cut 1 base from V and 6 bases from J, with 9 bases between. This CDR3 reads CASSEEQGSGELFF. CDR3 nucleotides: TGTGCCAGCAGTGAAGAACAGGGATCCGGGGAGCTGTTTTTT.

The chain links TRBV6-1 to TRBJ2-3; 12 bases align to TRBD2. V lost 11 bases and J lost 6; bases outside the gene matches: 12. Germline lookup yields CDR1 MNHNS and CDR2 SASEGT. CDR3 length: 15 amino acids. The CDR3 loop reads CAGAKTSGRGDTQYF. The CDR3 nucleotides read TGTGCCGGGGCCAAGACTAGCGGGAGAGGTGATACGCAGTATTTT.

The chain recombines TRBV5-8 with TRBJ2-2; TRBD1 or TRBD2 may be the D gene (6 bases each). This CDR3 contains 17 residues. Trimming left V 4 bases short and J 6 bases short, with 22 bases between. Germline V gene data show CDR1 as SGHTS and CDR2 as YDEGEE. CDR3 residues: CASSQSIRAGTSGELFF. The CDR3 DNA sequence: TGTGCCAGCAGCCAATCGATTCGTGCGGGGACATCCGGGGAGCTGTTTTTT.

V usage is TRBV6-5 and J usage is TRBJ2-5; the D gene is possibly TRBD1 (5 bases). The CDR3 is 13 residues long. Germline-derived CDR1 and CDR2 are MNHEY and SVGAGI. V was clipped by 3 bases and J by 9 bases, with 14 bases between them. The CDR3 loop is CASSYWRQGAQYF. CDR3 DNA sequence: TGTGCCAGCAGTTATTGGCGGCAAGGGGCCCAGTACTTC.

CDR3 nucleotides: TGCGCCAGCCGGGAGTCGAGGCAGCCGCGGGAGACCCAGTACTTC. Protein: CASRESRQPRETQYF. The chain is built from TRBV5-1 and TRBJ2-5, with D maybe TRBD2 (6 bases). CDR1 is SGHRS, CDR2 YFSETQ, per germline. Between the trimmed V and J ends, which lost 7 bases and 5 bases, there was a span of 21 bases. The CDR3 is 15 residues long. The full variable domain, in which reference TRBV5-1 and TRBJ2-5 provide the parts outside the CDR3, is KAGVTQTPRYLIKTRGQQVTLSCSPISGHRSVSWYQQTPGQGLQFLFEYFSETQRNKGNFPGRFSGRQFSNSRSEMNVSTLELGDSALYLCASRESRQPRETQYFGPGTRLLVL.

V is TRBV19 and J is TRBJ1-3, with D unclear. Trimming stripped 7 bases from V and 0 bases from J, with 10 bases between. This CDR3 spans 14 amino acids. Germline V gene lookup returns CDR1 LNHDA and CDR2 SQIVND (reference sequence). The CDR3, as DNA: TGTGCCAGTACCACTGTGAGCTCTGGAAACACCATATATTTT. Protein: CASTTVSSGNTIYF.

The chain employs TRBV7-8 and TRBJ2-7; 7 nucleotides match TRBD1. The germline CDR1 and CDR2 sequences are SGHVS and FQNEAQ. The CDR3 is made up of 16 amino acids. Trimming took 4 bases from V and 2 from J; bases not matched to a gene: 11. The CDR3 nucleotides read TGTGCCAGCAGCTCAGCAACCGGGACAGCAACCTACGAGCAGTACTTC. This translates into CASSSATGTATYEQYF.

The chain employs TRBV28 and TRBJ2-7; D may correspond to TRBD1 or TRBD2 (5 bases each). Trimming pared 6 bases from V and 0 bases from J, leaving 21 bases between. CDR3 length: 17 residues. Germline-derived CDR1 and CDR2 are MDHEN and SYDVKM. CDR3 residues: CASSTRGRPVSSYEQYF. The CDR3 bases are TGTGCCAGCAGCACAAGGGGACGCCCAGTCAGCTCCTACGAGCAGTACTTC.

This chain links TRBV29-1 with TRBJ1-2; D unresolved. Trimming took 6 bases from V and 1 from J, leaving 6 bases between them. The CDR3 sequence is 11 residues long. The germline V gene encodes CDR1 SQVTM and CDR2 ANQGSEA. CDR3 bases: TGCAGCGTATCAGTTAACTATGGCTACACCTTC. As protein: CSVSVNYGYTF.